This T cell receptor (beta chain) came from a study of blood T cell repertoires in COVID-19. Study-level information: Sites across the United States, Italy and Spain contributed samples from acute and convalescent COVID-19. In each case, the material was cDNA or gDNA derived from T cells, B-cell-depleted T cells, or PBMCs.

CDR3 size: 15 residues. V shed 0 bases and J 6 bases; nucleotides not matched to a gene: 7. In germline, CDR1 is SGHTA, CDR2 FQGNSA. Under the authors' procedure: Amplified reference gene primers provided the basis for estimating nucleated cell counts. TCRdb's table, derived via immunoSEQ multiplex PCR, lists solely in-frame clones and lacks some. V, J and clone size reflect that table, while D and trimming were determined from the DNA. Of around 70,000 clones listed, roughly 83% are singletons. The gene calls are TRBV7-2 and TRBJ2-7; 8 bases match TRBD2. This TCR was sampled from a man of 80 years or more with acute or convalescent COVID-19. The sample was peripheral blood. The DNA of the CDR3 is TGTGCCAGCAGCTTAGCGAGCGGGAGCCGACTCGAGCAGTACTTC. Translation: CASSLASGSRLEQYF.